The TCR beta chain under discussion was sequenced for a study of blood T cell repertoires in COVID-19 (dated by TCRdb to 2018 to 2021). With regard to the full study: Collaborator samples came from the United States, Italy and Spain and covered acute and convalescent phases of COVID-19. The prospective study material was composed of cDNA or gDNA derived from T cells, B-cell-depleted T cells, or PBMCs. Deeply sampled blood TCRbeta repertoires from subjects exposed to, actively infected with, or recovered from COVID-19 were included in the dataset. The repertoires were released in a freely available public database intended as a resource for research on the immune response to SARS-CoV-2. Samples came from the ongoing ImmuneRACE study (first 160 participants) plus 1,254 subjects from 6 global collaborators. Sample metadata almost always included a de-identified subject ID, COVID-19 status, age in years and sex. Where HLA class I and class II types were available, the types were taken from metadata supplied by the sample provider, not from assay-based typing. Results and caveats for the whole study, not just this receptor: The amount of clinical and demographic metadata varied by source and participant and was provided uncurated.

The CDR3 runs 13 residues from the cysteine to the phenylalanine. Only the CDR3 DNA is retained, 39 bases long and in frame from the first base. The germline V gene supplies CDR1 SGHRS and CDR2 YFSETQ. V loses 4 bases, J loses 3 bases, and the germline ends lie 7 bases apart. TCRbeta CDR3 regions were amplified from genomic DNA by means of the immunoSEQ Assay, a bias-controlled multiplex PCR. The study's own analysis went as follows. The number of nucleated cells in each sample was estimated by amplification of reference gene primers within the assay. To quantify the absolute abundance of each unique TCRbeta CDR3 rearrangement, sequence reads were collapsed and filtered. Productive Simpson clonality was computed per sample as the square root of Simpson's diversity index over productive rearrangements. TCRdb took over this immuneACCESS table, retaining in-frame rearrangements with V and J assigned. Such tables are incomplete; in checked studies, under half of the missing clones stem from an unresolved V gene, and the remainder is unexplained. V, J and clone size are taken as reported in that table, and D and trimming were inferred from the DNA itself. The sample table records approximately 240,000 clones; just under 85% of these occur just once. The ten largest clonotypes hold roughly 4% of the sample.

Collaborating institutions collected whole blood in K2EDTA tubes following their own protocols. For TCRbeta analysis, collaborators shipped samples in one of three forms: frozen whole blood, isolated PBMCs, or DNA extracted from either of those sample types. Only a few counts were recorded for this clone. No antigen is known for it. The sample holds no much larger clone one base away, and base qualities are not on file. Within the sample, other DNA sequences also encode this same CDR3. This sequence uses TRBV5-1 and TRBJ2-2; matching of 6 bases hints at TRBD2 as the D gene. The sequence was obtained from a man aged 45-65 years with acute or convalescent COVID-19. The material sequenced was peripheral blood. The DNA sequence follows: TGCGCCAGCAGCCCGGGGGACACCGGGGAGCTGTTTTTT. Protein translation: CASSPGDTGELFF.